Shown below are 19 T cell receptor beta chains from a single sample sequenced in a study of control samples from healthy donors and cancer patients. Measured with immunoSEQ multiplex PCR; TCRdb has only the in-frame clones, and not every one. The data show about 120,000 clones, more than 85% seen once. The sample was blood. The receptor source for this set is a woman under 30 in good health.

The chain is built from TRBV7-2 and TRBJ2-7; 10 positions agree with TRBD1. V gave up 5 bases and J gave up 3 bases; unmatched junction bases: 10. Germline values: CDR1 SGHTA, CDR2 FQGNSA. The CDR3 contains 16 residues. Written as DNA, the CDR3 is TGTGCCAGCAGCATCCGTCATGGGACAGGGGACTACGAGCAGTACTTC. Its translation: CASSIRHGTGDYEQYF.

The rearrangement joins TRBV28 to TRBJ2-1; D call uncertain. The V and J ends lost 7 bases and 8 bases respectively, with 15 bases between them. This CDR3 region has 13 residues. Germline CDR1 reads MDHEN; CDR2 reads SYDVKM. The CDR3 coding sequence is TGTGCCAGCAATTCCCTAGGATGGGATGAGCAGTTCTTC. Amino acid sequence: CASNSLGWDEQFF.

The chain uses TRBV4-3 and TRBJ2-2, with D tentatively TRBD2 (6 bases). Germline loops: CDR1 LGHNA, CDR2 YSLEER. This CDR3 spans 15 amino acids. Trimming stripped 0 bases from V and 4 bases from J, with 9 bases between. Here the CDR3 reads CASSQEPGGTGELFF. CDR3 sequence (DNA): TGCGCCAGCAGCCAAGAACCCGGGGGCACCGGGGAGCTGTTTTTT.

This clone was seen only a few times. The chain combines TRBV18 with TRBJ1-5; a possible D gene is TRBD1 (5 bases). The V end lost 4 bases, the J end lost 0 bases, and 10 bases lay between the germline ends. The CDR3 length is 15 residues. Germline CDR1 is KGHSH and CDR2 is LQKENI. CDR3 amino acids: CASSRQRGSNQPQHF. Here the CDR3 DNA reads TGTGCCAGCTCACGTCAGAGGGGTAGCAATCAGCCCCAGCATTTT.

V and J are TRBV10-3 and TRBJ2-3; 10 bases match TRBD2. This CDR3 region has 17 residues. V shed 3 bases, J shed 5 bases, and the junction held 11 bases outside the gene matches. Germline V gene lookup returns CDR1 ENHRY and CDR2 SYGVKD. CDR3 DNA: TGTGCCATCAGTGAAGTCCCTCGGGCTAGCGGGGGAGATACGCAGTATTTT. This gives the protein CAISEVPRASGGDTQYF.

V usage is TRBV6-2 or TRBV6-3 and J usage is TRBJ2-3; 8 nucleotides align to TRBD2. The CDR3 runs 16 residues. Per germline, CDR1 MNHEY and CDR2 SVGEGT. Unmatched junction bases numbered 7, after V lost 2 bases and J lost 3 bases. The CDR3, as DNA: TGTGCCAGCAGTTACCCGAGCGGGAGCGTGACAGATACGCAGTATTTT. This sequence encodes CASSYPSGSVTDTQYF.

This clone appeared a single time. The CDR3 sequence: CASSQDTSLAGGGYPYNEQFF. CDR3 nucleotides: TGCGCCAGCAGCCAAGATACGTCATTAGCGGGCGGAGGCTACCCCTACAATGAGCAGTTCTTC. This chain joins TRBV4-3 and TRBJ2-1, with TRBD2 matching over 7 bases. V shed 0 bases and J 2 bases; nucleotides not matched to a gene: 19. The germline V gene has CDR1 LGHNA and CDR2 YSLEER. The length of the CDR3 is 21 residues.

This sequence joins TRBV2 and TRBJ1-5; D is undetermined. The CDR3 spans 15 residues. With 4 bases removed from V and 0 bases from J, the gap between germline ends came to 10 bases. Looked up from germline, CDR1 is SNHLY and CDR2 is FYNNEI. CDR3 nucleotides: TGTGCCAGCAGTGGGGGTCGGGCTAGCAATCAGCCCCAGCATTTT. Its translation: CASSGGRASNQPQHF.

V is TRBV4-1 and J is TRBJ1-2; D is undetermined. Germline V CDR1 and CDR2: MGHRA, YSYEKL. The CDR3 is 15 residues long. V was cut by 3 bases and J by 0 bases, with 11 bases left in between. This chain's CDR3 is CASSQGSATNYGYTF. CDR3 DNA sequence: TGCGCCAGCAGCCAGGGGTCAGCTACTAACTATGGCTACACCTTC.

A note on this clone: The identical CDR3 is also encoded by other nucleotide sequences in the sample. The V and J genes are TRBV7-6 and TRBJ1-1; tentative D call: TRBD1 (5 bases). Germline V CDR1 and CDR2: SGHVS, FNYEAQ. The V gene lost 5 bases and the J gene lost 3 bases, with 16 bases spanning the gap. The CDR3 loop spans 15 amino acids. CDR3 sequence reads: CASSPGTGRDTEAFF. CDR3 DNA: TGTGCCAGCAGCCCCGGGACGGGGCGGGACACTGAAGCTTTCTTT.

V gene TRBV24-1 combines with J gene TRBJ2-1; 12 nucleotides align to TRBD2. Germline V gene lookup returns CDR1 KGHDR and CDR2 SFDVKD. The CDR3 sequence is 16 residues long. With 3 bases clipped from V and 6 bases from J, the junction kept 5 bases outside the gene matches. CDR3: CATSDPSGGAPNEQFF. CDR3 in DNA: TGTGCCACCAGTGATCCTAGCGGGGGGGCTCCCAATGAGCAGTTCTTC.

V gene TRBV7-3 combines with J gene TRBJ2-7; possible D gene TRBD2, 5 bases. The CDR3 runs 16 residues. CDR1 and CDR2 from the germline V gene are SGHTA and FQGTGA. V lost 2 bases, J lost 0 bases, and 14 bases lay in between. The CDR3 region has the DNA TGTGCCAGCAGCTTATCACCCGTGACTACCTCCTACGAGCAGTACTTC. Its translation is CASSLSPVTTSYEQYF.

The chain employs TRBV6-6 and TRBJ2-7; 7 bases agree with TRBD1. Looked up from germline, CDR1 is MNHNY and CDR2 is SVGAGI (reference sequence). V lost 2 bases and J lost 2; bases outside the gene matches: 3. The CDR3 covers 14 residues. The chain's CDR3 is CASSYRDRPYEQYF. The CDR3 DNA reads TGTGCCAGCAGTTACAGGGACAGACCCTACGAGCAGTACTTC.

This chain joins TRBV27 and TRBJ2-5, with TRBD1 matching 9 bases. The CDR3 length is 15 residues. Losses at the gene ends were 6 bases for V and 2 bases for J; bases not matched to a gene: 7. Germline CDR1 MNHEY, CDR2 SMNVEV (reference sequence). The CDR3, as DNA: TGTGCCAGCAGACTAGGACAGGGGATTCAAGAGACCCAGTACTTC. The encoded protein is CASRLGQGIQETQYF.

This clone was detected only once. This chain uses TRBV4-2 with TRBJ1-1; D might be TRBD1 (5 bases). The V gene's germline CDR1 is LGHNA and CDR2 YNFKEQ. This CDR3 comprises 16 residues. V lost 2 bases, J lost 1 base, and 14 bases lay in between. CDR3 sequence: CASSQRGDQENTEAFF. CDR3 bases: TGTGCCAGCAGCCAAAGGGGCGATCAGGAGAACACTGAAGCTTTCTTT.

The rearrangement uses TRBV20-1 and TRBJ2-2; D is unclear. The CDR3 has 11 residues. CDR1 is DFQATT, CDR2 SNEGSKA, per germline (reference sequence). V dropped 4 bases and J dropped 8 bases, with 8 bases sitting between them. The CDR3 region has the DNA TGCAGTGCTACTAGGTTAGGGGAGCTGTTTTTT. Residues: CSATRLGELFF.

The V call is TRBV21-1, the J call TRBJ2-7; the listed D gene, TRBD2, was not tested against the DNA. TRBV21-1 is a listed pseudogene. The CDR3 is made up of 16 amino acids. CDR3 nucleotide sequence: TGTGCCAGCAGCAAAGCGGTTCGGCGGGAGTCCTACGAGCAGTACTTC. Amino acid sequence: CASSKAVRRESYEQYF.

This chain links TRBV21-1 with TRBJ2-1; the D call in the table, TRBD2, was not verified against the DNA. TRBV21-1 corresponds to a pseudogene. The CDR3 extends over 17 amino acids. As DNA, the CDR3 is TGTGCCAGCAGCAAATGGAGACCGCCGGGTCCTTCGGATGAGCAGTTCTTC. It yields the protein CASSKWRPPGPSDEQFF.

V is TRBV2 and J is TRBJ2-7; D may be TRBD2 (5 bases). Germline V gene lookup returns CDR1 SNHLY and CDR2 FYNNEI. With 5 bases removed from V and 3 bases from J, the gap between germline ends came to 8 bases. The CDR3 is made up of 12 amino acids. The CDR3 nucleotides read TGTGCCAGCAGTACCGGGAACTACGAGCAGTACTTC. Translation gives CASSTGNYEQYF.